This T cell receptor (beta chain) was sequenced during a study of Ad26.COV2.S vaccination and SARS-CoV-2 variants. Study in general: Once or twice, 56 days apart, Ad26.COV2.S was delivered intramuscularly.

Overall study results and limits: Total T cell responses were possibly underestimated by TCR breadth and depth analyses. Vaccinees showed greater spike-specific TCR breadth than placebo recipients.

Germline V CDR1 and CDR2: ENHRY, SYGVKD. The CDR3 loop spans 17 amino acids. The V segment lost 2 bases and the J segment 5 bases; nucleotides outside the gene matches: 9. With respect to this clone: What it binds is unknown.

Assay used: immunoSEQ multiplex PCR; TCRdb lists only in-frame clones, some missing. This table holds a few hundred thousand clones, approximately 89% found once. As to treatment: 15 to 20 received Ad26.COV2.S at low or high dose, single or two shots; roughly five received placebo; per-sample allocation not given. Collection of samples fell on day 63 after the first vaccine or placebo injection. V and J are TRBV10-3 and TRBJ2-4; 10 positions agree with TRBD1. The material sequenced was peripheral blood, taken in a trial of Ad26.COV2.S vaccine versus placebo. This receptor was obtained from a person aged 18-65 years who received the Ad26.COV2.S COVID-19 vaccine or a placebo. The CDR3 bases are TGTGCCATCAGTGAGAACCGACAGGGGGCGAGGGAAAACATTCAGTACTTC. Encoded protein: CAISENRQGARENIQYF.